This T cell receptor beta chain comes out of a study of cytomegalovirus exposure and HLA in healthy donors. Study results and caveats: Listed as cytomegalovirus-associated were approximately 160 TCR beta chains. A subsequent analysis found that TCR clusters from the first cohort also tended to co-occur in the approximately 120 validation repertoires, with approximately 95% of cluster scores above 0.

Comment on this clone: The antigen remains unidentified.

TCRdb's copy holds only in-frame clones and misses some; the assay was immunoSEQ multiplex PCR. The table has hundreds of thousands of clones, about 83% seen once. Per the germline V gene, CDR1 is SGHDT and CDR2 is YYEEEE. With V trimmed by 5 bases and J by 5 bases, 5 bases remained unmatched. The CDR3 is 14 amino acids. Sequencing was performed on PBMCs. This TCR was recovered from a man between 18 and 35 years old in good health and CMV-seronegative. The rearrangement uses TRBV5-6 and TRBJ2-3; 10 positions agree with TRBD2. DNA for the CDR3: TGTGCCAGCAGGGCTAGCGGGAGAAAAGATACGCAGTATTTT. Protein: CASRASGRKDTQYF.